The next 22 T cell receptor beta chains were all read from a single sample in a study of control samples from healthy donors and cancer patients (dated by TCRdb to 2020 to 2021). To prepare the library, the immunoSEQ multiplex PCR assay was applied. Entries here come from immuneACCESS through TCRdb and include only in-frame sequences with V and J called. Some clones fail to appear in such tables; in the studies checked, an unresolved V gene covers under half of the shortfall, and the cause of the remainder is unknown. The sample contains 85,000 to 110,000 clones, around 89% of them found a single time. The top ten clonotypes cover approximately 19% of the sample. The specimen sequenced was PBMCs. The receptor set was obtained from a man aged 55 to 69 with lung cancer.

The rearrangement links TRBV6-5 to TRBJ1-3; 7 bases line up with TRBD1. V shed 3 bases and J 2 bases; nucleotides not matched to a gene: 1. Germline V gives CDR1 MNHEY, CDR2 SVGAGI. This CDR3 is 14 amino acids long. The CDR3 nucleotides are TGTGCCAGCAGTTATGACAGGGCTGGAAACACCATATATTTT. This translates into CASSYDRAGNTIYF.

The chain employs TRBV5-4 and TRBJ2-3; a weak D match, TRBD1 (5 bases). CDR1 and CDR2 from the germline V gene are SGHNT and YYREEE (reference sequence). The V gene lost 1 base and the J gene lost 0 bases, with 9 bases spanning the gap. The CDR3 loop spans 15 amino acids. The DNA of the CDR3 is TGTGCCAGCAGCTTGAGGACACCTAGCACAGATACGCAGTATTTT. Translated, it gives CASSLRTPSTDTQYF.

The chain couples TRBV5-1 to TRBJ2-7; no clear D gene. CDR1 is SGHRS and CDR2 is YFSETQ in the germline V gene. CDR3 size: 15 residues. Trimming cost V 8 bases and J 0 bases, with 18 bases left between them. The chain's CDR3 is CASCEGEQVSYEQYF. The CDR3 region has the DNA TGCGCCAGTTGTGAAGGCGAGCAGGTCTCCTACGAGCAGTACTTC.

The chain links TRBV5-6 to TRBJ1-5; maybe TRBD1 (5 bases). CDR3 length: 16 residues. The ends were cut back, 4 bases at V and 3 bases at J, with 17 bases in the middle. CDR1 and CDR2 (germline): SGHDT, YYEEEE. The CDR3 sequence: CASSVKVGTLNQPQHF. Written as DNA, the CDR3 is TGTGCCAGCAGCGTAAAGGTGGGGACCCTCAATCAGCCCCAGCATTTT.

The chain uses TRBV3-1 (or the pseudogene TRBV3-2) and TRBJ1-3, with TRBD1 as a possible D gene (6 bases). Germline V lookup: CDR1 LGHDT, CDR2 YNNKEL (reference sequence). V was cut by 4 bases and J by 7 bases, with 8 bases left in between. CDR3 length: 12 residues. CDR3 residues: CASSLQGNTIYF. The CDR3 DNA reads as TGTGCCAGCAGCCTTCAGGGGAACACCATATATTTT.

The rearrangement links TRBV10-1 to TRBJ2-2, with D possibly matching TRBD1 (5 bases). Trimming cost V 9 bases and J 1 base, with 27 bases left between them. Germline CDR1 reads WNHNN; CDR2 reads SYGVQD (reference sequence). This CDR3 has 19 amino acids. The CDR3 DNA sequence: TGCGCCAGTCCCCCATGGGGCAGACCCTCTCAAGTGAACACCGGGGAGCTGTTTTTT. Its protein product is CASPPWGRPSQVNTGELFF.

With respect to this clone: Mismatch with germline at one junction end may stem from a read error. The chain carries TRBV3-1 (or the pseudogene TRBV3-2) and TRBJ2-1; no reliable D call. The CDR3 spans 12 residues. Germline-derived CDR1 and CDR2 are LGHDT and YNNKEL (reference sequence). The CDR3 region has the DNA TGTGCCAGCAGCCAAGGGTCCCTTTTCCCCCTCTTC. It encodes CASSQGSLFPLF.

This clone occurred once. The chain has TRBV19 and TRBJ2-2; 12 bases fit TRBD2. Germline V gene sequence: CDR1 LNHDA, CDR2 SQIVND (reference sequence). This CDR3 spans 15 amino acids. V shed 6 bases and J 9 bases; nucleotides not matched to a gene: 8. CDR3 amino acids: CASRASGGASRELFF. DNA of the CDR3: TGTGCCAGTAGGGCTAGCGGGGGGGCTTCCCGGGAGCTGTTTTTT. The full variable domain, completed using reference TRBV19 and TRBJ2-2, is DGGITQSPKYLFRKEGQNVTLSCEQNLNHDAMYWYRQDPGQGLRLIYYSQIVNDFQKGDIAEGYSVSREKKESFPLTVTSAQKNPTAFYLCASRASGGASRELFFGEGSRLTVL.

The CDR3 spells CASSAQYTGELFF. The CDR3 DNA sequence: TGTGCCAGCAGCGCACAGTACACCGGGGAGCTGTTTTTT. The chain joins TRBV7-9 to TRBJ2-2; D gene uncertain. CDR1 is SEHNR and CDR2 is FQNEAQ in the germline V gene (reference sequence). This CDR3 contains 13 residues. The germline V and J ends were trimmed by 5 bases and 3 bases, with 7 bases remaining between them.

The chain recombines TRBV7-9 with TRBJ1-6; possible D gene TRBD1, 5 bases. V was cut by 4 bases and J by 6 bases, with 10 bases left in between. CDR3 size: 14 residues. CDR1 is SEHNR and CDR2 is FQNEAQ in the germline V gene (reference sequence). CDR3 coding DNA: TGTGCCAGCAGCTCCGGGACGGTTAATTCACCCCTCCACTTT. As protein: CASSSGTVNSPLHF.

As DNA, the CDR3 is TGTGCCACCAGCAGAGGAGGCAGCGGGGGGCCATCCGAGCAGTACTTC. Its protein product is CATSRGGSGGPSEQYF. The chain links TRBV15 to TRBJ2-7; 9 bases map to TRBD2. This CDR3 contains 16 residues. Germline CDR1 is LNHNV and CDR2 is YYDKDF (reference sequence). V gave up 1 base and J gave up 6 bases; unmatched junction bases: 10. The variable domain in full, with the rest retrieved from reference TRBV15 and TRBJ2-7, is DAMVIQNPRYQVTQFGKPVTLSCSQTLNHNVMYWYQQKSSQAPKLLFHYYDKDFNNEADTPDNFQSRRPNTSFCFLDIRSPGLGDTAMYLCATSRGGSGGPSEQYFGPGTRLTVT.

The chain has TRBV24-1 and TRBJ2-5; 8 positions agree with TRBD1. Trimming removed 4 bases from V and 2 bases from J; junction bases left unmatched: 5. Per the germline V gene, CDR1 is KGHDR and CDR2 is SFDVKD. The CDR3 runs to 15 residues. Here the CDR3 reads CATSEAGGRQETQYF. The CDR3 region has the DNA TGTGCCACCAGTGAGGCAGGGGGCCGACAAGAGACCCAGTACTTC.

This clone was detected once. This chain connects TRBV5-1 to TRBJ2-2; unclear D gene. CDR3 size: 15 residues. Germline V lookup: CDR1 SGHRS, CDR2 YFSETQ. The germline V and J ends were trimmed by 2 bases and 1 base, with 9 bases remaining between them. The DNA for the CDR3 is TGCGCCAGCAGCTTCGGAAGTATGAACACCGGGGAGCTGTTTTTT. It codes for CASSFGSMNTGELFF.

The chain combines TRBV13 with TRBJ2-1, with 7 bases identical to TRBD2. CDR3 length: 17 residues. V lost 6 bases and J lost 5; bases outside the gene matches: 16. CDR1 is PRHDT and CDR2 is FYEKMQ in the germline V gene (reference sequence). CDR3 region: CASSPGHSSGPHNEQFF. CDR3 DNA: TGTGCCAGCAGTCCAGGACATAGTAGCGGGCCTCACAATGAGCAGTTCTTC.

V gene TRBV7-9 combines with J gene TRBJ1-1; D may be TRBD1 (5 bases). Germline V CDR1 and CDR2: SEHNR, FQNEAQ (reference sequence). V shed 3 bases and J shed 6 bases, with 14 bases lying between them. This CDR3 is 14 amino acids long. For the CDR3, the DNA is TGTGCCAGCAGCTTCCCCGGGGGTGAGGCTGAAGCTTTCTTT. It translates to CASSFPGGEAEAFF.

CDR3 DNA: TGCGCCAGCAGCTTAGACAGGGCAAGAGAGACCCAGTACTTC. Residues: CASSLDRARETQYF. V gene TRBV5-1 combines with J gene TRBJ2-5, with 7 bases that match TRBD1. Looked up from germline, CDR1 is SGHRS and CDR2 is YFSETQ. This CDR3 comprises 14 residues. After removal of 2 bases from V and 4 bases from J, the junction contained 5 bases not matched to a gene.

The chain combines TRBV4-1 with TRBJ2-2; D gene uncertain. V shed 4 bases and J shed 3 bases, with 9 bases lying between them. The CDR3 consists of 14 residues. Germline V gives CDR1 MGHRA, CDR2 YSYEKL. CDR3 sequence reads: CASSPRRDTGELFF. CDR3 coding DNA: TGCGCCAGCAGCCCTAGACGGGACACCGGGGAGCTGTTTTTT.

The chain joins TRBV6-5 to TRBJ2-7, with 9 bases identical to TRBD1. V lost 4 bases to trimming and J lost 5 bases; unmatched junction nucleotides: 6. The CDR3 runs to 14 residues. Germline V gives CDR1 MNHEY, CDR2 SVGAGI. The CDR3 protein is CASSLAGTGNEQYF. The DNA of the CDR3 is TGTGCCAGCAGTTTGGCCGGGACAGGGAACGAGCAGTACTTC.

The chain employs TRBV29-1 and TRBJ1-4; no firm D call. With 7 bases removed from V and 11 bases from J, the gap between germline ends came to 17 bases. CDR1 is SQVTM and CDR2 is ANQGSEA in the germline V gene. The CDR3 loop spans 12 amino acids. The CDR3 DNA is TGCAGCGGGAGCGGAATCCGGTTTAAACTGTTTTTT. It is translated as CSGSGIRFKLFF. Full variable domain (missing parts from reference TRBV29-1 and TRBJ1-4): SAVISQKPSRDICQRGTSLTIQCQVDSQVTMMFWYRQQPGQSLTLIATANQGSEATYESGFVIDKFPISRPNLTFSTLTVSNMSPEDSSIYLCSGSGIRFKLFFGSGTQLSVL.

CDR3 residues: CASSLALPERPVSYEQYF. For the CDR3, the DNA is TGTGCCAGCAGCTTAGCGCTTCCCGAGAGGCCAGTTTCCTACGAGCAGTACTTC. The chain is built from TRBV11-2 and TRBJ2-7, with D uncertain. There are 18 residues in the CDR3. V dropped 1 base and J dropped 1 base, with 20 bases sitting between them. Germline CDR1 SGHAT, CDR2 FQNNGV.

The chain employs TRBV10-2 and TRBJ1-2; 7 nucleotides align to TRBD1. The V and J ends lost 2 bases and 8 bases, in that order; junction bases with no gene match: 11. The CDR3 contains 15 residues. CDR1 WSHSY and CDR2 SAAADI come from the germline V gene. The CDR3 loop is CASSEGAGGSGGYTF. The CDR3 nucleotides are TGCGCCAGCAGTGAGGGGGCAGGGGGATCGGGCGGCTACACCTTC.

This chain uses TRBV7-3 with TRBJ1-5; D gene ambiguous. Per the germline V gene, CDR1 is SGHTA and CDR2 is FQGTGA. This CDR3 contains 13 residues. V dropped 3 bases and J dropped 4 bases, with 7 bases sitting between them. Here the CDR3 reads CASSLAQNQPQHF. CDR3 sequence (DNA): TGTGCCAGCAGCTTGGCACAGAATCAGCCCCAGCATTTT. Based on the CDR3 plus reference TRBV7-3 and TRBJ1-5, the full variable domain is GAGVSQTPSNKVTEKGKYVELRCDPISGHTALYWYRQSLGQGPEFLIYFQGTGAADDSGLPNDRFFAVRPEGSVSTLKIQRTERGDSAVYLCASSLAQNQPQHFGDGTRLSIL.